One sample yielded the 25 T cell receptor beta chains listed below, sequenced in a study of T cells in severe cutaneous drug reactions. Bulk and single-cell libraries used iRepertoire multiplex PCR with TCR subtype-specific primers. After re-calling the multiplex PCR reads, TCRdb lists one entry per CDR3 protein, DNA absent. The table lists about 10,000 distinct CDR3 sequences. The donors had carbamazepine-induced Stevens-Johnson syndrome or toxic epidermal necrolysis. Sequencing was carried out using cells from a skin blister. The origin of the receptors is a human donor with Stevens-Johnson syndrome, a severe cutaneous drug reaction.

This chain links TRBV29-1 with TRBJ2-5; TCRdb lists TRBD1, though no DNA is available to test this call. Per the germline V gene, CDR1 is SQVTM and CDR2 is ANQGSEA. The CDR3 has 13 amino acids. The CDR3 sequence is CSVEWGGVETQYF.

This clonotype is classed as medium-sized by frequency. This chain joins TRBV20-1 and TRBJ2-1; TCRdb's assignment of TRBD1 cannot be checked, as there is no DNA. Germline loops: CDR1 DFQATT, CDR2 SNEGSKA (reference sequence). The CDR3 is 13 amino acids. The CDR3 loop is CSARGRRDYEQFF.

The genes are TRBV20-1 and TRBJ2-1; the TCRdb D gene call, TRBD1, has no DNA to confirm it. CDR1 is DFQATT, CDR2 SNEGSKA, per germline (reference sequence). The CDR3 totals 12 residues. CDR3 loop: CSGTERTREQFF.

CDR3 region: CSVEVTGQETQYF. The rearrangement joins TRBV29-1 to TRBJ2-5; lacking DNA, the TRBD1 call made by TCRdb goes unchecked. CDR1 and CDR2 (germline): SQVTM, ANQGSEA. The CDR3 loop spans 13 amino acids.

The chain joins TRBV20-1 to TRBJ2-1; the TCRdb D gene call, TRBD2, has no DNA to confirm it. Per the germline V gene, CDR1 is DFQATT and CDR2 is SNEGSKA (reference sequence). There are 14 residues in the CDR3. CDR3 amino acids: CSARDGTSRNEQFF.

The chain employs TRBV20-1 and TRBJ2-3. Germline values: CDR1 DFQATT, CDR2 SNEGSKA (reference sequence). The length of the CDR3 is 13 residues. The CDR3 loop reads CSAEPIGTDTQYF.

The chain links TRBV29-1 to TRBJ2-1. The CDR3 length is 16 residues. Germline V gene data show CDR1 as SQVTM and CDR2 as ANQGSEA. The CDR3 loop is CSVEDYDLSSYNEQFF.

J is TRBJ2-1 and V is TRBV2. Germline-derived CDR1 and CDR2 are SNHLY and FYNNEI. CDR3 length: 14 residues. CDR3 region: CASSVWASYNEQFF.

Judged by frequency, this clonotype is large. The chain combines TRBV12-3 or TRBV12-4 with TRBJ1-3; TCRdb selects TRBD1, and the lack of DNA leaves this call unchecked. This CDR3 spans 14 amino acids. The chain's CDR3 is CASSLVGQGLTIYF.

The J gene is TRBJ2-7, the V gene TRBV29-1; TCRdb returns TRBD2, unconfirmable since there is no DNA. Germline V gives CDR1 SQVTM, CDR2 ANQGSEA. The CDR3 contains 13 residues. CDR3 amino acids: CSVALAGSGEQYF.

This clonotype is deemed hyperexpanded by its frequency. The chain uses TRBV20-1 and TRBJ1-6. The length of the CDR3 is 12 residues. The germline V gene encodes CDR1 DFQATT and CDR2 SNEGSKA (reference sequence). CDR3 region: CSATDHNSPLHF.

The chain has TRBV4-1 and TRBJ2-1. Germline assignment: CDR1 MGHRA and CDR2 YSYEKL. The CDR3 has 11 residues. CDR3 loop: CASSQVSEQFF.

V and J are TRBV12-3 or TRBV12-4 and TRBJ1-5; absent DNA, TCRdb's TRBD1 call cannot be checked. CDR3 length: 16 residues. The CDR3 spells CASSKTARGAREPQHF.

The chain is built from TRBV29-1 and TRBJ2-1; with no DNA, the TCRdb D assignment of TRBD2 cannot be verified. Per germline, CDR1 SQVTM and CDR2 ANQGSEA. This CDR3 is 14 amino acids long. CDR3 protein: CSVAYAGRLREQFF.

The chain carries TRBV20-1 and TRBJ2-1; TCRdb gives TRBD2 as the D gene, but with no DNA this cannot be confirmed. Germline V lookup: CDR1 DFQATT, CDR2 SNEGSKA (reference sequence). CDR3 size: 14 residues. This CDR3 reads CSARGLAGDREQFF.

The gene calls are TRBV5-1 and TRBJ1-1. This CDR3 contains 13 residues. The V gene's germline CDR1 is SGHRS and CDR2 YFSETQ. The CDR3 sequence is CASSKERDTEAFF. The whole variable domain, filled in from reference TRBV5-1 and TRBJ1-1, reads KAGVTQTPRYLIKTRGQQVTLSCSPISGHRSVSWYQQTPGQGLQFLFEYFSETQRNKGNFPGRFSGRQFSNSRSEMNVSTLELGDSALYLCASSKERDTEAFFGQGTRLTVV.

Considering frequency, this clonotype is medium-sized (0.01 to 0.1%). The chain carries TRBV20-1 and TRBJ2-7. The CDR3 totals 14 residues. Germline assignment: CDR1 DFQATT and CDR2 SNEGSKA (reference sequence). This CDR3 reads CSARPQTQKSEQYF.

The chain is built from TRBV29-1 and TRBJ2-3. CDR1 is SQVTM, CDR2 ANQGSEA, per germline. This CDR3 spans 13 amino acids. CDR3 amino acids: CSEDGGATDTQYF.

The chain joins TRBV20-1 to TRBJ1-5. This CDR3 region has 13 residues. Germline lookup yields CDR1 DFQATT and CDR2 SNEGSKA (reference sequence). The CDR3 loop is CSASETDDQPQHF.

V and J are TRBV20-1 and TRBJ1-5; TCRdb's assignment of TRBD1 cannot be checked, as there is no DNA. The germline V gene has CDR1 DFQATT and CDR2 SNEGSKA (reference sequence). CDR3 length: 14 residues. The CDR3 reads CSAEDRLTNQPQHF.

The V call is TRBV20-1, the J call TRBJ1-5. This CDR3 comprises 14 residues. Germline V gene sequence: CDR1 DFQATT, CDR2 SNEGSKA (reference sequence). The CDR3 is CSASGTNSNQPQHF.

This clonotype shows up as medium-sized by frequency. This chain connects TRBV29-1 to TRBJ1-1; lacking DNA, the TRBD1 call made by TCRdb goes unchecked. Germline values: CDR1 SQVTM, CDR2 ANQGSEA. The CDR3 runs 13 residues. CDR3: CSARTGGLTEAFF.

This sequence joins TRBV20-1 and TRBJ2-5. CDR1 and CDR2 from the germline V gene are DFQATT and SNEGSKA (reference sequence). The CDR3 is made up of 13 amino acids. CDR3 sequence: CSARFQLKETQYF.

This sequence joins TRBV20-1 and TRBJ2-7. The V gene's germline CDR1 is DFQATT and CDR2 SNEGSKA (reference sequence). The length of the CDR3 is 13 residues. This CDR3 reads CSATGGSSYEQYF.

J is TRBJ2-4 and V is TRBV29-1; absent DNA, TCRdb's TRBD1 call cannot be checked. The length of the CDR3 is 15 residues. In germline, CDR1 is SQVTM, CDR2 ANQGSEA. The CDR3 protein is CSVGGQGQTKNIQYF.